This T cell receptor beta chain was sequenced for a study of CD8 T cells in Susac syndrome. Reverse transcription of about 0.5 to 1 ug RNA used random hexamers. MiXCR was run by TCRdb on the immunoSEQ multiplex PCR reads, yielding one entry per CDR3 protein. The data show 90,000 to 110,000 distinct CDR3 sequences, with about 96% seen just once and just over 0.095% held by the top ten. The germline CDR1 and CDR2 sequences are SGHKS and YYEKEE (reference sequence). CDR3 size: 14 residues. V was cut by 1 base and J by 6 bases, with 11 bases left in between. This clonotype was detected only once. The TCR originated in a human donor in good health. The sample comprised CD4+ T cells from PBMCs. The chain employs TRBV5-5 and TRBJ1-5; D is undetermined. The CDR3 loop is CASSLTGYRQPQHF. CDR3 DNA: TGTGCCAGCAGCTTGACGGGTTACCGTCAGCCCCAGCATTTT.